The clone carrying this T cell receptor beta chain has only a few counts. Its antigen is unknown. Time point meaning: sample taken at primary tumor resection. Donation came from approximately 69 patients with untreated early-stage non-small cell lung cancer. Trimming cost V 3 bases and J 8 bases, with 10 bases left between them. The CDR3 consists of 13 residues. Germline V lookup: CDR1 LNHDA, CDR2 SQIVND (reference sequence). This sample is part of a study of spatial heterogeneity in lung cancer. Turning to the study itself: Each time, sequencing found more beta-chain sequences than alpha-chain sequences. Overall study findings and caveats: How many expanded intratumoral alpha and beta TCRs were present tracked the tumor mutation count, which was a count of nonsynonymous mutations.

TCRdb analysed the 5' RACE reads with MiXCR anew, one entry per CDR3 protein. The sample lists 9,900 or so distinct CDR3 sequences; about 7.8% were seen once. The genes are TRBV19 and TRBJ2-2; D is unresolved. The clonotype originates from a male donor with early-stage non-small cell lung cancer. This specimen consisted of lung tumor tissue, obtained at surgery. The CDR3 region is CASSMAGSGELFF. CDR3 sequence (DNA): TGTGCCAGTAGTATGGCCGGCTCTGGGGAGCTGTTTTTT.